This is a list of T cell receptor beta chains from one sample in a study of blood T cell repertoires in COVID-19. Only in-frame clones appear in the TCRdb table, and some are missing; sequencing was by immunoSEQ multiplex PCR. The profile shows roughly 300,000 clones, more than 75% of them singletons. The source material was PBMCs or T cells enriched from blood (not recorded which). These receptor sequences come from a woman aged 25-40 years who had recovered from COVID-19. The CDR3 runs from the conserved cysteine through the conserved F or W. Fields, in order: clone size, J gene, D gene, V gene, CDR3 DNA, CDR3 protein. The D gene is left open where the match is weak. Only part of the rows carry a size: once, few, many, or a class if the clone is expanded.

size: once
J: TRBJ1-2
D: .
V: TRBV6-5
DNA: TGTGCCAGCAGTTACCGGCAGGGGCCCTATGGCTACACCTTC
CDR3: CASSYRQGPYGYTF

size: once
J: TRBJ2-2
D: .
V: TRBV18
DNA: TGTGCCAGCTCACCTGCTGTTGGGGGCGACGGGGAGCTGTTTTTT
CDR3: CASSPAVGGDGELFF

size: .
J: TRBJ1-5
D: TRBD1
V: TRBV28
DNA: TGTGCCAGCAGCTATGACAGGGGGCAGAGGCAGCCCCAGCATTTT
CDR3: CASSYDRGQRQPQHF

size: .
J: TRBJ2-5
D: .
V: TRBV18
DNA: TGTGCCAGCTCACCGAGGGGAGGTCAAGAGACCCAGTACTTC
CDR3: CASSPRGGQETQYF

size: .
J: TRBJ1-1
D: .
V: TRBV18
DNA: TGTGCCAGCTCCCCTATGGCCGGGACACTCTCGAACACTGAAGCTTTCTTT
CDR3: CASSPMAGTLSNTEAFF

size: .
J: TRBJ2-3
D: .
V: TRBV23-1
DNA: TGCGCCAGCAGTCGTGGAGGGGCCACAGATACGCAGTATTTT
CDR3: CASSRGGATDTQYF

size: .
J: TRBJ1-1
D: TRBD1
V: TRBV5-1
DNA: TGCGCCAGCAGTTACTCGACAGGGGCGCGGGACACTGAAGCTTTCTTT
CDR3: CASSYSTGARDTEAFF

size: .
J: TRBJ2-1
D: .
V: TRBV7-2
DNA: TGTGCCAGCAGCTTAGTGCGTGGTAATGAGCAGTTCTTC
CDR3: CASSLVRGNEQFF

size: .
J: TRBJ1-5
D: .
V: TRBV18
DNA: TGTGCCAGCTCACCAGCACGGGGGTCCCAGCCCCAGCATTTT
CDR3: CASSPARGSQPQHF

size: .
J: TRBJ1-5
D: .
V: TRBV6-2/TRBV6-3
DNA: TGTGCCAGCAGTACCCGGGACATCGGCTTATATAGCAATCAGCCCCAGCATTTT
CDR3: CASSTRDIGLYSNQPQHF